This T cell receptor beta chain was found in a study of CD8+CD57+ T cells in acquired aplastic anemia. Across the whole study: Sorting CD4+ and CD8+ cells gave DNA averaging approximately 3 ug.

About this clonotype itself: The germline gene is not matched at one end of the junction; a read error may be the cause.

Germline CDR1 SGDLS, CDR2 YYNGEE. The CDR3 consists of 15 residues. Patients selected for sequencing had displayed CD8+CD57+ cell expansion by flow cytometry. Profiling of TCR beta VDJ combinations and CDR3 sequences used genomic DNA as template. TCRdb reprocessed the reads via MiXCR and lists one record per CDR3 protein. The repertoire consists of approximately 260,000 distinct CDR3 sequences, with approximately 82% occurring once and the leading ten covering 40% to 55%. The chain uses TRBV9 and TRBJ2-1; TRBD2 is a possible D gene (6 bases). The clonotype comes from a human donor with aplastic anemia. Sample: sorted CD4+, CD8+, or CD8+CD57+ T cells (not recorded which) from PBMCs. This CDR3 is CASSIGSGSYTEQFF. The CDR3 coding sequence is TGTGCCAGTAGTATAGGTAGCGGTTCCTACACTGAGCAGTTCTTC.